These 12 T cell receptor beta chains were sequenced from one sample in a study of cytomegalovirus exposure and HLA in healthy donors. The PCR employed 60 Vbeta primers together with 13 Jbeta primers. Produced via immunoSEQ multiplex PCR; TCRdb's table is partial and in-frame only. The sample records 100,000 to 120,000 clones, 76% being singletons. Sequencing was done on a sample of PBMCs. Receptors were obtained from a man aged 25 to 45 in good health and CMV-seropositive.

The V call is TRBV5-1, the J call TRBJ2-5, with 7 bases fitting TRBD1. Germline V lookup: CDR1 SGHRS, CDR2 YFSETQ. The V and J ends lost 6 bases and 4 bases, in that order; junction bases with no gene match: 9. The CDR3 spans 14 residues. The CDR3 region is CASKMTGSGETQYF. Written as DNA, the CDR3 is TGCGCCAGCAAAATGACAGGGAGCGGAGAGACCCAGTACTTC. The full variable domain, completed using reference TRBV5-1 and TRBJ2-5, is KAGVTQTPRYLIKTRGQQVTLSCSPISGHRSVSWYQQTPGQGLQFLFEYFSETQRNKGNFPGRFSGRQFSNSRSEMNVSTLELGDSALYLCASKMTGSGETQYFGPGTRLLVL.

This clone was observed a handful of times. The chain couples TRBV6-6 to TRBJ1-1; D remains ambiguous. Trimming stripped 6 bases from V and 0 bases from J, with 11 bases between. CDR3 size: 14 residues. Germline values: CDR1 MNHNY, CDR2 SVGAGI (reference sequence). The CDR3 nucleotides read TGTGCCAGCAGGACACAGCTTATGAACACTGAAGCTTTCTTT. Translation: CASRTQLMNTEAFF.

V usage is TRBV6-6 and J usage is TRBJ2-7; the match to TRBD1 covers 8 bases. The CDR3 is 14 residues long. V was clipped by 2 bases and J by 5 bases; unmatched bases: 5. From germline, CDR1 is MNHNY and CDR2 SVGAGI (reference sequence). CDR3 loop: CASSYEDRVDEQYF. CDR3 coding DNA: TGTGCCAGCAGTTACGAGGACAGGGTGGACGAGCAGTACTTC.

Only a few counts were recorded for this clone. The chain combines TRBV9 with TRBJ2-3; perhaps TRBD1 as D (5 bases). V was trimmed by 3 bases and J by 6 bases, leaving 11 bases between them. The germline V gene encodes CDR1 SGDLS and CDR2 YYNGEE. The CDR3 is 13 amino acids. The CDR3 nucleotides are TGTGCCAGCAGCGAGGGGCCCCCGGATACGCAGTATTTT. It specifies CASSEGPPDTQYF. Filled out from reference TRBV9 and TRBJ2-3, the complete variable domain reads DSGVTQTPKHLITATGQRVTLRCSPRSGDLSVYWYQQSLDQGLQFLIQYYNGEERAKGNILERFSAQQFPDLHSELNLSSLELGDSALYFCASSEGPPDTQYFGPGTRLTVL.

The chain joins TRBV7-2 to TRBJ1-4, with TRBD1 matching over 7 bases. The germline V gene has CDR1 SGHTA and CDR2 FQGNSA. J was trimmed by 3 bases and V by 5 bases; bases with no gene match: 6. CDR3 length: 15 amino acids. CDR3 nucleotide sequence: TGTGCCAGCAGCCCCTGGACAGGAGCTAATGAAAAACTGTTTTTT. Translated: CASSPWTGANEKLFF.

The chain joins TRBV10-3 to TRBJ1-5; D possibly corresponds to TRBD1 (5 bases). Looked up from germline, CDR1 is ENHRY and CDR2 is SYGVKD. Trimming shortened V by 0 bases and J by 4 bases, and 13 bases separated the two germline ends. CDR3 length: 16 residues. The CDR3 sequence: CAISESKAQGNQPQHF. The DNA for the CDR3 is TGTGCCATCAGTGAGTCGAAGGCTCAGGGAAATCAGCCCCAGCATTTT.

The chain links TRBV28 to TRBJ2-1; D might be TRBD2 (6 bases). Germline assignment: CDR1 MDHEN and CDR2 SYDVKM. The CDR3 is made up of 15 amino acids. Trimming took off 10 bases at V and 7 bases at J, with 23 bases between the two ends. Written as DNA, the CDR3 is TGTGCCATCCTCTCCCCCACGCCGGCGGGGAATGAGCAGTTCTTC. Its translation is CAILSPTPAGNEQFF.

This sequence joins TRBV19 and TRBJ2-7; D may be TRBD1 (6 bases). This CDR3 is 16 amino acids long. Germline V gene data show CDR1 as LNHDA and CDR2 as SQIVND (reference sequence). Deletions cut 3 bases from V and 2 bases from J, with 17 bases between. As DNA, the CDR3 is TGTGCCAGTAGTATGGTTTCAGGGGAGAAGACCTACGAGCAGTACTTC. Its protein is CASSMVSGEKTYEQYF.

This clone was detected a few times. This rearrangement joins TRBV5-1 to TRBJ1-4; 7 bases match TRBD1. The V gene end was trimmed by 4 bases and the J gene end by 8 bases; junction bases not matched to a gene: 8. Germline CDR1 reads SGHRS; CDR2 reads YFSETQ. The CDR3 is made up of 14 amino acids. The CDR3 nucleotides read TGCGCCAGCAGCCAAAGACAGGGTAGGGAAAAACTGTTTTTT. Translated, it gives CASSQRQGREKLFF.

V usage is TRBV27 and J usage is TRBJ2-4, with D tentatively TRBD1 (5 bases). The CDR3 is 16 residues long. The germline CDR1 and CDR2 sequences are MNHEY and SMNVEV (reference sequence). V gave up 4 bases and J gave up 0 bases, with 13 bases separating them. The CDR3, as DNA: TGTGCCAGCAGTTCTTCCTCAGGGCTAGCCAAAAACATTCAGTACTTC. Encoded protein: CASSSSSGLAKNIQYF.

This clone has a single count. The J gene is TRBJ2-7, the V gene TRBV4-2, with D maybe TRBD1 (5 bases). CDR3 length: 16 amino acids. Germline CDR1 is LGHNA and CDR2 is YNFKEQ. V lost 0 bases, J lost 1 base, and 13 bases lay in between. CDR3 sequence: CASSQDASKGSYEQYF. As DNA, the CDR3 is TGTGCCAGCAGCCAAGATGCCTCTAAGGGGTCCTACGAGCAGTACTTC.

This clone was counted once. The chain is built from TRBV5-4 and TRBJ1-1; tentative D call: TRBD1 (6 bases). This CDR3 contains 13 residues. Trimming pared 0 bases from V and 6 bases from J, leaving 9 bases between. Germline V gene lookup returns CDR1 SGHNT and CDR2 YYREEE (reference sequence). CDR3 sequence (DNA): TGTGCCAGCAGCTTGGCTGGGGGCCCTGAAGCTTTCTTT. Protein product: CASSLAGGPEAFF.